This is a list of T cell receptor beta chains from one sample in a study of shared clonotypes between healthy human individuals. The assay was immunoSEQ multiplex PCR, and TCRdb's table has in-frame clones only and misses some. The profile shows 950,000 to 1,100,000 clones, 65% to 80% of them singletons. The sample comprised memory CD4+ T cells sorted from blood. These receptors were collected from a man between 18 and 35 years old in good health. Each CDR3 is given with its conserved first and last residue. Fields, in order: D gene, clone size, J gene, V gene, CDR3 DNA, CDR3 protein. A D gene is named only where the DNA matches it firmly. Rows may omit the clone size; those that give it use once, few, many or a size class.

d_gene: NA; abundance: NA; j_gene: TRBJ1-1; v_gene: TRBV18; CDR3nt: TGTGCCAGCTCACCACAGGGGGTCGGAACTGAAGCTTTCTTT; CDR3aa: CASSPQGVGTEAFF
d_gene: NA; abundance: NA; j_gene: TRBJ2-7; v_gene: TRBV9; CDR3nt: TGTGCCAGCAGCGTAGGGCTCTTAAGCTCCTACGAGCAGTACTTC; CDR3aa: CASSVGLLSSYEQYF
d_gene: TRBD1; abundance: few; j_gene: TRBJ2-5; v_gene: TRBV7-7; CDR3nt: TGTGCTAGCAGCACAGGACAGGGGCGGGAGACCCAGTACTTC; CDR3aa: CASSTGQGRETQYF
d_gene: NA; abundance: NA; j_gene: TRBJ2-7; v_gene: TRBV20-1; CDR3nt: TGCAGTGCTGGGGGCTACGAGCAGTACTTC; CDR3aa: CSAGGYEQYF
d_gene: NA; abundance: NA; j_gene: TRBJ1-2; v_gene: TRBV7-9; CDR3nt: TGTGCCAGCAGCTCCCCACTCGCGGTGGGTAACTATGGCTACACCTTC; CDR3aa: CASSSPLAVGNYGYTF
d_gene: TRBD2; abundance: NA; j_gene: TRBJ2-1; v_gene: TRBV7-2; CDR3nt: TGTGCCAGCAGCTTAGCCGGGACTAGCGGGAGAGGCAATGAGCAGTTCTTC; CDR3aa: CASSLAGTSGRGNEQFF
d_gene: NA; abundance: NA; j_gene: TRBJ2-3; v_gene: TRBV10-3; CDR3nt: TGTGCCATGACCCCTTGGGGCACAGATACGCAGTATTTT; CDR3aa: CAMTPWGTDTQYF
d_gene: NA; abundance: NA; j_gene: TRBJ2-5; v_gene: TRBV7-9; CDR3nt: TGTGCCAGCAGCCCTGTGGCTGGAGAGACCCAGTACTTC; CDR3aa: CASSPVAGETQYF
d_gene: TRBD1; abundance: NA; j_gene: TRBJ1-2; v_gene: TRBV2; CDR3nt: TGTGCCAGCAGTGGGGCAGGGGGAAGTACTAACTATGGCTACACCTTC; CDR3aa: CASSGAGGSTNYGYTF
d_gene: TRBD2; abundance: NA; j_gene: TRBJ2-5; v_gene: TRBV7-2; CDR3nt: TGTGCCAGCAGCATAAGCGGGGCCGGTGGGACCCAGTACTTC; CDR3aa: CASSISGAGGTQYF
d_gene: NA; abundance: NA; j_gene: TRBJ2-7; v_gene: TRBV15; CDR3nt: TGTGCCACCAGCAGAGATTCTCAGATATCCTACGAGCAGTACTTC; CDR3aa: CATSRDSQISYEQYF
d_gene: NA; abundance: few; j_gene: TRBJ1-6; v_gene: TRBV10-3; CDR3nt: TGTGCCATCAGCAGGGAAGTAGGTTCACCCCTCCACTTT; CDR3aa: CAISREVGSPLHF
d_gene: TRBD2; abundance: NA; j_gene: TRBJ2-5; v_gene: TRBV11-2; CDR3nt: TGTGCCAGCAGCGTGCGGGGGGGACAAGAGACCCAGTACTTC; CDR3aa: CASSVRGGQETQYF
d_gene: TRBD2; abundance: NA; j_gene: TRBJ2-3; v_gene: TRBV5-4; CDR3nt: TGTGCCAGCAGCTTAGTTCTAGCGGGGCTCGATACGCAGTATTTT; CDR3aa: CASSLVLAGLDTQYF
d_gene: NA; abundance: NA; j_gene: TRBJ2-7; v_gene: TRBV5-6; CDR3nt: TGTGCCAGCAGCCGGATGCGGTCTTCCTACGAGCAGTACTTC; CDR3aa: CASSRMRSSYEQYF
d_gene: NA; abundance: many; j_gene: TRBJ2-5; v_gene: TRBV2; CDR3nt: TGTGCCAGCAGTGGACCTGGAATGGGAGAGACCCAGTACTTC; CDR3aa: CASSGPGMGETQYF
d_gene: NA; abundance: NA; j_gene: TRBJ2-1; v_gene: TRBV4-1; CDR3nt: TGCGCCAGCAGCCAAGATAGTACTAGGGGTTTGAATGAGCAGTTCTTC; CDR3aa: CASSQDSTRGLNEQFF
d_gene: NA; abundance: NA; j_gene: TRBJ2-3; v_gene: TRBV29-1; CDR3nt: TGCAGCGTCGGACTCGGGACCATGGCCGCTGTAGATACGCAGTATTTT; CDR3aa: CSVGLGTMAAVDTQYF
d_gene: NA; abundance: NA; j_gene: TRBJ1-5; v_gene: TRBV6-5; CDR3nt: TGTGCCAGCAGTTACTCAGGTCTTCGCAATCAGCCCCAGCATTTT; CDR3aa: CASSYSGLRNQPQHF
d_gene: NA; abundance: NA; j_gene: TRBJ2-3; v_gene: TRBV4-1; CDR3nt: TGCGCCAGCAGCCAAGTGACCGGGGGTACGCAGTATTTT; CDR3aa: CASSQVTGGTQYF
d_gene: TRBD1; abundance: few; j_gene: TRBJ1-6; v_gene: TRBV5-1; CDR3nt: TGCGCCAGCAGCTTGGCGGGACAGGGGAATTCACCCCTCCACTTT; CDR3aa: CASSLAGQGNSPLHF
d_gene: NA; abundance: NA; j_gene: TRBJ2-7; v_gene: TRBV30; CDR3nt: TGTGCCTGGAGTGCTTCTTCCTACGAGCAGTACTTC; CDR3aa: CAWSASSYEQYF
d_gene: TRBD1; abundance: NA; j_gene: TRBJ1-5; v_gene: TRBV12-5; CDR3nt: TGTGCTAGTGGTTTGAGAGAGACAGGGGTAATCTATGCTAGCAATCAGCCCCAGCATTTT; CDR3aa: CASGLRETGVIYASNQPQHF
d_gene: NA; abundance: NA; j_gene: TRBJ1-2; v_gene: TRBV28; CDR3nt: TGTGCCGGGCAACCGGGGCAGGGCTATGGCTACACCTTC; CDR3aa: CAGQPGQGYGYTF
d_gene: TRBD1; abundance: NA; j_gene: TRBJ2-1; v_gene: TRBV30; CDR3nt: TGTGCCTGGAGTTACAGGGGCTGGGACAATGAGCAGTTCTTC; CDR3aa: CAWSYRGWDNEQFF
d_gene: TRBD1; abundance: NA; j_gene: TRBJ1-2; v_gene: TRBV28; CDR3nt: TGTGCCAGCAGATCTTATCCGGGACAGGGTAGTGGCTACACCTTC; CDR3aa: CASRSYPGQGSGYTF
d_gene: TRBD2; abundance: NA; j_gene: TRBJ2-2; v_gene: TRBV7-8; CDR3nt: TGTGCCAGCAGCTTAGCGGGTAGCGGGAGAACCCTCCGCACCGGGGAGCTGTTTTTT; CDR3aa: CASSLAGSGRTLRTGELFF
d_gene: NA; abundance: NA; j_gene: TRBJ2-7; v_gene: TRBV6-5; CDR3nt: TGTGCCAGCAAACCGGGCCAGGCTAACTACGAGCAGTACTTC; CDR3aa: CASKPGQANYEQYF
d_gene: NA; abundance: NA; j_gene: TRBJ1-2; v_gene: TRBV11-1; CDR3nt: TGTGCCAGCAGCCCAGCGGCCTACTATGGCTACACCTTC; CDR3aa: CASSPAAYYGYTF
d_gene: NA; abundance: NA; j_gene: TRBJ2-6; v_gene: TRBV7-2; CDR3nt: TGTGCCAGCAGCTTCGGACAGAGGAGCTCTGGGGCCAACGTCCTGACTTTC; CDR3aa: CASSFGQRSSGANVLTF
d_gene: TRBD2; abundance: NA; j_gene: TRBJ2-5; v_gene: TRBV29-1; CDR3nt: TGCAGCGTTGACCCTAGCGGGAGGCAAGAGACCCAGTACTTC; CDR3aa: CSVDPSGRQETQYF
d_gene: NA; abundance: NA; j_gene: TRBJ1-2; v_gene: TRBV7-8; CDR3nt: TGTGCCAGCAGCTTAGAGGCAGGGGCGGGCTACACCTTC; CDR3aa: CASSLEAGAGYTF
d_gene: NA; abundance: NA; j_gene: TRBJ2-6; v_gene: TRBV18; CDR3nt: TGTGCCAGCTCACCCCCGGGATCTGGGGCCAACGTCCTGACTTTC; CDR3aa: CASSPPGSGANVLTF
d_gene: NA; abundance: few; j_gene: TRBJ2-7; v_gene: TRBV6-5; CDR3nt: TGTGCCAGCACCGGGGGAGCAACCTACGAGCAGTACTTC; CDR3aa: CASTGGATYEQYF
d_gene: NA; abundance: NA; j_gene: TRBJ2-7; v_gene: TRBV5-1; CDR3nt: TGCGCCAGCAGCTTGGGCGGGGAAACCTACGAGCAGTACTTC; CDR3aa: CASSLGGETYEQYF
d_gene: TRBD2; abundance: NA; j_gene: TRBJ2-3; v_gene: TRBV5-4; CDR3nt: TGTGCCAGCAGTTCGACTAGCGGGGGTCCAGATACGCAGTATTTT; CDR3aa: CASSSTSGGPDTQYF
d_gene: NA; abundance: NA; j_gene: TRBJ1-1; v_gene: TRBV6-1; CDR3nt: TGTGCCAGCAGTGGCCCCTCGGGGGTGGGGAGGGTGAACACTGAAGCTTTCTTT; CDR3aa: CASSGPSGVGRVNTEAFF
d_gene: TRBD1; abundance: many; j_gene: TRBJ2-7; v_gene: TRBV23-1; CDR3nt: TGCGCCAGCAGCTGTACAGGGGGCAGAAAGCAGTACTTC; CDR3aa: CASSCTGGRKQYF
d_gene: NA; abundance: many; j_gene: TRBJ2-7; v_gene: TRBV19; CDR3nt: TGTGCCAGTAGTACCCGGGACGGAGCCTACGAGCAGTACTTC; CDR3aa: CASSTRDGAYEQYF
d_gene: NA; abundance: NA; j_gene: TRBJ2-7; v_gene: TRBV12-5; CDR3nt: TGTGCTAGTGCTTCCTCTTACGAGCAGTACTTC; CDR3aa: CASASSYEQYF
d_gene: NA; abundance: NA; j_gene: TRBJ2-1; v_gene: TRBV5-1; CDR3nt: TGCGCCAGCAGCTCCTCAGGAATTCCCGGGGATGAGCAGTTCTTC; CDR3aa: CASSSSGIPGDEQFF
d_gene: NA; abundance: NA; j_gene: TRBJ1-4; v_gene: TRBV28; CDR3nt: TGTGCCAGCAGTTTATCTTTCGGGGGGGGAACTAATGAAAAACTGTTTTTT; CDR3aa: CASSLSFGGGTNEKLFF
d_gene: TRBD1; abundance: few; j_gene: TRBJ2-6; v_gene: TRBV28; CDR3nt: TGTGCCAGCAGTTTATTCCCATATGGGACAGGCACCTCTGGGGCCAACGTCCTGACTTTC; CDR3aa: CASSLFPYGTGTSGANVLTF
d_gene: NA; abundance: once; j_gene: TRBJ2-7; v_gene: TRBV28; CDR3nt: TGTGCCAGCAGAAACAGCCTCAAGCAGTACTTC; CDR3aa: CASRNSLKQYF
d_gene: NA; abundance: NA; j_gene: TRBJ2-7; v_gene: TRBV28; CDR3nt: TGTGCCAGCAGTCCAGGTTGGGGCCGCGAGCAGTACTTC; CDR3aa: CASSPGWGREQYF
d_gene: NA; abundance: NA; j_gene: TRBJ2-5; v_gene: TRBV6-1; CDR3nt: TGTGCCAGCAGTGAAGTGTATTGGGAGACCCAGTACTTC; CDR3aa: CASSEVYWETQYF
d_gene: TRBD2; abundance: NA; j_gene: TRBJ2-7; v_gene: TRBV6-6; CDR3nt: TGTGCCAGCAGCCTTGGGGGGGTCCCCCCCTACGAGCAGTACTTC; CDR3aa: CASSLGGVPPYEQYF
d_gene: NA; abundance: few; j_gene: TRBJ1-1; v_gene: TRBV30; CDR3nt: TGTGCCTGGAGTTTCCAGGGTGGGACTGAAGCTTTCTTT; CDR3aa: CAWSFQGGTEAFF
d_gene: NA; abundance: NA; j_gene: TRBJ2-3; v_gene: TRBV7-2; CDR3nt: TGTGCCAGCAGCTTAGCAGGGCGGCGGCCTGGGGATACGCAGTATTTT; CDR3aa: CASSLAGRRPGDTQYF
d_gene: NA; abundance: NA; j_gene: TRBJ2-2; v_gene: TRBV15; CDR3nt: TGTGCCACCAGCCCAGGGAACCGAGTGGAGCTGTTTTTT; CDR3aa: CATSPGNRVELFF
d_gene: NA; abundance: NA; j_gene: TRBJ1-1; v_gene: TRBV10-2; CDR3nt: TGCGCCAGCAGTGACGGGCGGAACACTGAAGCTTTCTTT; CDR3aa: CASSDGRNTEAFF
d_gene: NA; abundance: NA; j_gene: TRBJ1-2; v_gene: TRBV4-1; CDR3nt: TGCGCCAGCAGCCAAGTTGCGGCATCCCCTAACTATGGCTACACCTTC; CDR3aa: CASSQVAASPNYGYTF
d_gene: NA; abundance: NA; j_gene: TRBJ2-1; v_gene: TRBV7-2; CDR3nt: TGTGCCAGCAGCCTATCCGGAGGTGAGCAGTTCTTC; CDR3aa: CASSLSGGEQFF